This entry features one TCR beta chain sequence. Its target is not known. This sample was taken from a study of blood T cells in healthy people across ages. Whole-study findings and limits: Not knowing donor CMV status may have confounded expanded clonotype changes.

CDR1 MGHRA and CDR2 YSYEKL come from the germline V gene. The CDR3 runs 16 residues. Trimming removed 1 base from V and 10 bases from J, with 20 bases in between. Then a second PCR, running roughly 7 to 11 cycles, was carried out with a sample-barcoded 5' primer and a J-beta primer mix. The study obtained at least 3 million CDR3-containing paired-end reads from every sample. TCRdb re-called the 5' RACE reads with MiXCR, one entry per CDR3 protein. The repertoire holds approximately 800,000 distinct CDR3 sequences, with 35% to 40% as singletons. V and J are TRBV4-1 and TRBJ1-5; D is unresolved. The sequence derives from a man younger than 35 in good health. The sample comprised blood. DNA of the CDR3: TGCGCCAGCAGCCAAGGGGGAAAATCGGGAGTCAGCCCCCAGCATTTT. Amino acid sequence: CASSQGGKSGVSPQHF.